This T cell receptor beta chain comes out of a study of tumor-infiltrating lymphocytes in localized non-small cell lung cancer (dated by TCRdb to the early 2020s). About the investigation overall: The cohort included patients whose samples were collected after neoadjuvant chemotherapy, as well as both smokers and never-smokers and several histologies. The paired tumor versus uninvolved lung comparison of immunoSEQ T-cell fraction included some 54 patients. Alongside flow cytometry, multiplex immunofluorescence, RNA-seq, exome sequencing and proteomics, TCR sequencing was applied to the same patients as one of several integrated assays. The overall ICON cohort was composed of some 140 surgical patients with localized non-small cell lung cancer whose tumors were resected. Each patient contributed resected tumor tissue and uninvolved lung tissue from the same patient, described as non-adjacent to the tumor.

The table lists this clone with a few counts. What antigen it recognizes has not been identified. No much larger clonotype is one base removed from it; base qualities were not supplied. The investigation overall reported the following: TCR-derived T-cell fraction did not differ between the flow cytometry-defined immunotypes IM1 (good prognosis) and IM2 (poor prognosis). Because different pieces of the same tissue were used for different assays, technical variation could not be separated from intratumor heterogeneity. Because assay coverage varied across patients depending on available tissue quantity, TCR sequencing was performed for only a subset of the cohort. Consistent with immunofluorescence CD3 counts, TCRbeta sequencing supported greater T cell infiltration in tumors than in uninvolved lung tissue.

Enrollment in ICON was initiated in 2016, and the last patient was enrolled in 2018. A subcohort of around 76 patients provided fresh tumor and matched uninvolved tissue for in-depth immune analyses, with TCR sequencing among those analyses. TCR sequencing was performed on DNA isolated from bulk tissue, without cell sorting. In the germline V gene, CDR1 corresponds to SNHLY and CDR2 to FYNNEI. The CDR3 starts with the cysteine, ends with the phenylalanine, and has 19 residues. Kept here is only the CDR3 DNA, which spans 57 bases and is read in frame from base 1. Trimming accounts for 6 bases at V and 0 bases at J, while the number of junction bases matched to no gene is 11. The T-cell fraction in tumor and uninvolved lung tissue was provided by TCR sequencing with the immunoSEQ assay. The original methods were these. To analyze survival, patients were divided into a high T-cell fraction group (upper tertile) and a low T-cell fraction group (lower two tertiles), and the two groups were compared using a log-rank test. A signed-rank test was used to check for differences in T-cell fraction between paired tumor and uninvolved lung. This is the immuneACCESS table as TCRdb keeps it, with only in-frame sequences that have V and J called. A part of the clones is gone; compared with another copy, unresolved V genes explain less than half, and the rest is unexplained. V and J calls and clone size are given by that table; D and trimming were obtained from the DNA. Present in this sample are approximately 15,000 clones, more than 70% of which were seen just once. Over 9% of the sample goes to the ten largest clones.

The sequenced sample was uninvolved lung tissue not adjacent to the tumor. The sequence derives from a human donor with non-small cell lung cancer. The rearranged chain carries TRBV2 and TRBJ2-1; 13 bases in the junction line up with TRBD2. The nucleotide sequence is given as TGTGCCAGCAGACCTTGGGGACTAGCGGGAACCAGCTCCTACAATGAGCAGTTCTTC. It specifies CASRPWGLAGTSSYNEQFF.